A selection of T cell receptor beta chains follows, all from one sample in a study of blood T cell repertoires in COVID-19. Sequenced by immunoSEQ multiplex PCR; TCRdb stores in-frame clones only, minus some. The table includes around 25,000 clones, around 84% detected once. The sequencing input was peripheral blood. All receptors derive from a woman of 80 years or more with acute or convalescent COVID-19. Each CDR3 is given with its conserved first and last residue. A D gene is named only where the DNA matches it firmly. Size is stated for part of the rows, as once, few or many counts, or as a class when the clone is expanded.

TRBJ1-6	.	TRBV24-1	.	TGTGCCACCACCGACAGGCGGAATTCACCCCTCCACTTT	CATTDRRNSPLHF
TRBJ2-1	.	TRBV19	TRBD2	TGTGCCAGTAGTATTCTACCAGCGGGAGGGTACAATGAGCAGTTCTTC	CASSILPAGGYNEQFF
TRBJ2-1	.	TRBV5-1	TRBD2	TGCGCCAGCAGCTTTGGCGGGGGGACGTACCGCAATGAGCAGTTCTTC	CASSFGGGTYRNEQFF
TRBJ1-2	.	TRBV9	.	TGTGCCAGCAGCGACGGGAACTATGGCTACACCTTC	CASSDGNYGYTF
TRBJ2-1	.	TRBV7-2	TRBD2	TGTGCCAGCAGCTTCTCCCGGACTAGCGGGGGGGACAATGAGCAGTTCTTC	CASSFSRTSGGDNEQFF
TRBJ2-1	.	TRBV5-5	.	TGTGCCAGCAGCTTGGTGACAGCGTATTTGGGGAATGAGCAGTTCTTC	CASSLVTAYLGNEQFF
TRBJ1-4	.	TRBV7-8	.	TGTGCCAGCAGCTTAGGGCATTCAACTAATGAAAAACTGTTTTTT	CASSLGHSTNEKLFF
TRBJ2-1	few	TRBV6-5	TRBD1	TGTGCCAGCAGTAACGACAGGGGGCAGTACAATGAGCAGTTCTTC	CASSNDRGQYNEQFF
TRBJ1-6	.	TRBV27	TRBD1	TGTGCCAGCGGCGACAGGGTGGGCAATTCACCCCTCCACTTT	CASGDRVGNSPLHF
TRBJ1-5	once	TRBV7-2	TRBD1	TGTGCCAGCAGCCCTCGACAGGGGGCGGGAAGCAATCAGCCCCAGCATTTT	CASSPRQGAGSNQPQHF
TRBJ2-1	.	TRBV19	.	TGTGCCAGTAGTGAGCGGAGATTAGACTTGGATGAGCAGTTCTTC	CASSERRLDLDEQFF
TRBJ2-5	.	TRBV2	TRBD1	TGTGCCAGCGCGGGACAGGTCCAAGAGACCCAGTACTTC	CASAGQVQETQYF
TRBJ1-2	.	TRBV19	.	TGTGCCAGTAGTATGTCCGGTACTAACTATGGCTACACCTTC	CASSMSGTNYGYTF
TRBJ2-2	.	TRBV2	.	TGTGCCAGCACCATAGAGGGGGGACTATACCTCGGGGAGCTGTTTTTT	CASTIEGGLYLGELFF
TRBJ1-2	.	TRBV6-6	TRBD1	TGTGCCAGCAGCCCATCTCAGGGGGGAAACTATGGCTACACCTTC	CASSPSQGGNYGYTF
TRBJ2-6	.	TRBV9	.	TGTGCCAGCAGCGTAGCGACAGTAGTCAGCTCTGGGGCCAACGTCCTGACTTTC	CASSVATVVSSGANVLTF
TRBJ1-5	.	TRBV7-9	.	TGTGCCAGCAGCTTAATGGGAGATAGCAATCAGCCCCAGCATTTT	CASSLMGDSNQPQHF
TRBJ1-2	.	TRBV7-2	.	TGTGCCAGCAGCGCTGACAGTTTATTATGGGGCTACACCTTC	CASSADSLLWGYTF
TRBJ1-2	few	TRBV6-5	TRBD1	TGTGCCAGCACTAGACAGGGGGCTCTGGATGGCTACACCTTC	CASTRQGALDGYTF
TRBJ1-6	.	TRBV12-1	.	TGTGCCAGCAGCTTTCACAGGGGGTCGGGTAATTCACCCCTCCACTTT	CASSFHRGSGNSPLHF
TRBJ1-1	.	TRBV7-2	.	TGTGCCAGCAGCCTCTCGTCGGGCACTGAAGCTTTCTTT	CASSLSSGTEAFF
TRBJ1-5	.	TRBV19	TRBD1	TGTGCCAGTAAGAGGGTGACAGGGGCTAATCAGCCCCAGCATTTT	CASKRVTGANQPQHF